The T cell receptor (beta chain) under discussion was sequenced for a study of blood T cell repertoires in COVID-19. In the authors' workflow: It was from reference gene primer amplification that nucleated cell counts were estimated. Assay used: immunoSEQ multiplex PCR; TCRdb lists only in-frame clones, some missing. V and J calls and clone size are as listed in that table; D and trimming were resolved from the DNA. The table lists hundreds of thousands of clones, 70% to 90% of them singletons. With 4 bases removed from V and 0 bases from J, the gap between germline ends came to 5 bases. The CDR3 loop spans 13 amino acids. CDR1 and CDR2 from the germline V gene are SGHNT and YYREEE (reference sequence). Enrollees, about 18 to 95 years old, lived in 24 US areas.

The chain is built from TRBV5-4 and TRBJ1-3, with D unclear. Input material: PBMCs or T cells enriched from blood (not recorded which). This receptor was identified in a man under 40 who had recovered from COVID-19. This chain's CDR3 is CASSASSGNTIYF. The DNA of the CDR3 is TGTGCCAGCAGCGCGTCCTCTGGAAACACCATATATTTT.